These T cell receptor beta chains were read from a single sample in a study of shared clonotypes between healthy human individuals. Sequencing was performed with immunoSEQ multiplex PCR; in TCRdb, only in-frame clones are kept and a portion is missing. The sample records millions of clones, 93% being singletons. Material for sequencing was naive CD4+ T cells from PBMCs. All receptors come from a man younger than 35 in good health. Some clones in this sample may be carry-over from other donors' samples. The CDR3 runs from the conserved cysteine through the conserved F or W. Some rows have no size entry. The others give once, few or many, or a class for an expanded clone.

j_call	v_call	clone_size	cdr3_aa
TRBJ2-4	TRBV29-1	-	CSVGGGFENIQYF
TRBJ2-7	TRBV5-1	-	CASSLVSAGLGSGSEQYF
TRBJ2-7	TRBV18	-	CASSPWASGITNNSYEQYF
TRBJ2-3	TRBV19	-	CASSETLSTDTQYF
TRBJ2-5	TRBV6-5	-	CASSYSPSGRETQYF
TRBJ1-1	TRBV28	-	CASSLSRQWAEAFF
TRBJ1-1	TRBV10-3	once	CAIEDRVHTEAFF
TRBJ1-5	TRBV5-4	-	CASSRDRGFNQPQHF
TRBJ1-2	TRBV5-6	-	CASSLDRLYGYTF
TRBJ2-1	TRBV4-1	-	CASSPLAGGTRSYNEQFF
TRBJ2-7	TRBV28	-	CASSLTSGAGREQYF
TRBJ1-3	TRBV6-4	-	CASSDPIVVRQGARGNTIYF
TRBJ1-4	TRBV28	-	CASSWGTGGAFGEKLFF
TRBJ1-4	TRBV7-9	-	CASSLLRYRGGGEKLFF
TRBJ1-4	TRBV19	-	CASSIRSNEKLFF
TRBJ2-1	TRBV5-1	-	CASSPGLAGGEQFF
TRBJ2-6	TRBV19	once	CASSIPGDRANVLTF
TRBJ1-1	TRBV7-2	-	CASSRMGAVGTEAFF
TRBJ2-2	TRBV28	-	CASSSLTSLTPTGELFF
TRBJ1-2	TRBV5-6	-	CASSLGDRDSGGYTF
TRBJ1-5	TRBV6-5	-	CASGGGSGPQHF
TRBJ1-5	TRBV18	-	CASSPSRVPQGFRPQHF
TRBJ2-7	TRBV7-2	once	CASSLEVGNSYEQYF
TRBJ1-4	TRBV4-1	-	CASSQEGQGGGEKLFF
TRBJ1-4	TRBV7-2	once	CASSPRLWENEKLFF
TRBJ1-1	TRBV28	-	CASLDFATTEAFF
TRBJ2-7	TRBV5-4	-	CASSPTLLAGPGGEQYF
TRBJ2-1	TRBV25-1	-	CASSGVRQIYNEQFF
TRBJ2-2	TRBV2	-	CASSELSNLNTGELFF
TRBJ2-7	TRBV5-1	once	CASSLRQPGGWEQYF
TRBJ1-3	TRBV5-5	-	CASSLVLAASGNTIYF
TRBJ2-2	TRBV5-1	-	CASSLEGSGELFF
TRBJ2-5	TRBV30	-	CAWSVGMGGPIGETQYF
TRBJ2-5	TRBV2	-	CASSGDRGSWETQYF
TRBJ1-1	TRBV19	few	CASRQKMNTEAFF
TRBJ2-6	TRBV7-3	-	CASSLGASGRAYGANVLTF
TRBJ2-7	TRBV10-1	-	CAREREEGHEQYF
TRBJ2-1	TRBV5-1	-	CASSKGLAGGGDEQFF